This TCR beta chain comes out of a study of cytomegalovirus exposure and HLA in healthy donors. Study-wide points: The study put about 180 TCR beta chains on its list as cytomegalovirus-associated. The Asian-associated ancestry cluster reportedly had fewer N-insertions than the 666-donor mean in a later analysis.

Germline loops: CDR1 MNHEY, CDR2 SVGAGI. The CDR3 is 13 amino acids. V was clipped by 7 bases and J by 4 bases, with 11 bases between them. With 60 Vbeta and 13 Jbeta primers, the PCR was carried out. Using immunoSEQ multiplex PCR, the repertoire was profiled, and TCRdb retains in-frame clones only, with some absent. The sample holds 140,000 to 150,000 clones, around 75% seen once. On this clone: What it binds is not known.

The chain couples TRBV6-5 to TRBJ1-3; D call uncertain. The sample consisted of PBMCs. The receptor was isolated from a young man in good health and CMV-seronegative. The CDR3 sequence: CASTQRWGNTIYF. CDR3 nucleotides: TGTGCCAGCACCCAACGGTGGGGAAACACCATATATTTT.